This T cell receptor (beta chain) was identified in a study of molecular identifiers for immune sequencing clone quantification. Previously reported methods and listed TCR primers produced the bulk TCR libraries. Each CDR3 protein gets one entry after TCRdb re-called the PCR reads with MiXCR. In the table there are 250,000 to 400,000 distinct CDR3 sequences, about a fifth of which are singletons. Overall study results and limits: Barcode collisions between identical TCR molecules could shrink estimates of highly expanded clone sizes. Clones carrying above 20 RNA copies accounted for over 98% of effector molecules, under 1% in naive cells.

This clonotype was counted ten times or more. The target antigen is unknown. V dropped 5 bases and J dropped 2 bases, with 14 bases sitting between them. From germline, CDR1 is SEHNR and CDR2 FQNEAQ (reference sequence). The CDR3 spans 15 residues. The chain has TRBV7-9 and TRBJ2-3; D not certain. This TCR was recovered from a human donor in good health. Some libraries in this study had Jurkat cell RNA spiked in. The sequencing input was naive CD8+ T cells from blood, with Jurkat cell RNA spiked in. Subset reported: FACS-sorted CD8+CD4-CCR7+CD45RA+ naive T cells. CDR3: CASSHPDKYTDTQYF. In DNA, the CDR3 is TGTGCCAGCAGCCACCCCGACAAATACACAGATACGCAGTATTTT. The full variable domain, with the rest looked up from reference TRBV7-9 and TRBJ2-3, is DTGVSQNPRHKITKRGQNVTFRCDPISEHNRLYWYRQTLGQGPEFLTYFQNEAQLEKSRLLSDRFSAERPKGSFSTLEIQRTEQGDSAMYLCASSHPDKYTDTQYFGPGTRLTVL.